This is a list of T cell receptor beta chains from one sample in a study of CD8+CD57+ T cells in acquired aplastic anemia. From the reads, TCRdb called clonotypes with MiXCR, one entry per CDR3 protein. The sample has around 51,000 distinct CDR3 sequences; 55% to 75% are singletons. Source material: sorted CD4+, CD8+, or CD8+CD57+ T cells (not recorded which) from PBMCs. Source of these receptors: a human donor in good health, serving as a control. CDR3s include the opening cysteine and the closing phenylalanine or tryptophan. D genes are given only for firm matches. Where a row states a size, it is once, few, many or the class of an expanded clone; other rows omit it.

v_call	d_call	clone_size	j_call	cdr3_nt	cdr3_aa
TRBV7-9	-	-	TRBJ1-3	TGTGCCAGCAGCTTTACAGGAGACCCTGGAAACACCATATATTTT	CASSFTGDPGNTIYF
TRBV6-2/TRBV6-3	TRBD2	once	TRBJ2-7	TGTGCCAGCAGTCTACTAGCGGGACCGAACCTCCACGAGCAGTACTTC	CASSLLAGPNLHEQYF
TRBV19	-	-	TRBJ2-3	TGTGCCAGTAGTAGTAGCGGGGGGACAGGGGATACGCAGTATTTT	CASSSSGGTGDTQYF
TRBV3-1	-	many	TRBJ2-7	TGTGCCAGCAGCCCCACAAGCTCCTACGAGCAGTACTTC	CASSPTSSYEQYF
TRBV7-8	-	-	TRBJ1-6	TGTGCCAGCAGTGGGACGGACGAAAATTCACCCCTCCACTTT	CASSGTDENSPLHF
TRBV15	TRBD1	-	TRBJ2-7	TGTGCCACCAGGGGGACAGGGAACTACGAGCAGTACTTC	CATRGTGNYEQYF
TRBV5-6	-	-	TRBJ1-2	TGTGCCAGCAGCTTCGATATAGAGCGTTATTACTATGGCTACACCTTC	CASSFDIERYYYGYTF
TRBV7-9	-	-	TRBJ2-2	TGTGCCAGCAACGACGGGGGAGAGACCGGGGAGCTGTTTTTT	CASNDGGETGELFF
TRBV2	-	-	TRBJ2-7	TGTGCCAGCAGCTCCTCTCAGGGGTCACGACGGCAGTACTTC	CASSSSQGSRRQYF
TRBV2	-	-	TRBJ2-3	TGTGCCAGCAGTGATTCAGATACGCAGTATTTT	CASSDSDTQYF
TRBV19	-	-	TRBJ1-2	TGTGCCACCAGAAGTGGGGGTAGGAATGGCTACACCTTC	CATRSGGRNGYTF
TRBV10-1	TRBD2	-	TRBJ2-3	TGCGCCAGCAGTGAGGGATGCGGGAGGGTCGGGGATACGCAGTATTTT	CASSEGCGRVGDTQYF
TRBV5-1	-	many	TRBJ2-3	TGCGCCAGCAGATCGACAGGTACGCAGTATTTT	CASRSTGTQYF
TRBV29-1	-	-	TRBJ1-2	TGCAGCGTTGACTTGGGGGTGGGCTACACCTTC	CSVDLGVGYTF
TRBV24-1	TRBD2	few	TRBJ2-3	TGTGCCACCAGTGATTTCTCTACTAGCGTTACAACAGATACGCAGTATTTT	CATSDFSTSVTTDTQYF
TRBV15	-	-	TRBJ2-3	TGTGCCACCAGCAGAGATCCGACAGCTCCAGATACGCAGTATTTT	CATSRDPTAPDTQYF
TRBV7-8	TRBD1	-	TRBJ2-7	TGTGCCAGCAGAGGACAGGGAAACTACGAGCAGTACTTC	CASRGQGNYEQYF
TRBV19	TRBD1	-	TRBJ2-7	TGTGCCAGTAGTATACGGACAGGAAACTCCTACGAGCAGTACTTC	CASSIRTGNSYEQYF
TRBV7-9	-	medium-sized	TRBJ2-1	TGTGCCAGCAGCAACAGTGGGTACAATGAGCAGTTCTTC	CASSNSGYNEQFF
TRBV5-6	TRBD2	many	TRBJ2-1	TGTGCCAGCAGCTTGGCCAAGGAAGGACTAGCGGGACACAATGAGCAGTTCTTC	CASSLAKEGLAGHNEQFF
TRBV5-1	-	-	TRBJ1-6	TGCGCCAGCAGCTTGGAGGGAGATTCACCCCTCCACTTT	CASSLEGDSPLHF
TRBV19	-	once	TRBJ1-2	TGTGCCAGTAGAACGCAGACAGGAGGATACTATGGCTACACCTTC	CASRTQTGGYYGYTF